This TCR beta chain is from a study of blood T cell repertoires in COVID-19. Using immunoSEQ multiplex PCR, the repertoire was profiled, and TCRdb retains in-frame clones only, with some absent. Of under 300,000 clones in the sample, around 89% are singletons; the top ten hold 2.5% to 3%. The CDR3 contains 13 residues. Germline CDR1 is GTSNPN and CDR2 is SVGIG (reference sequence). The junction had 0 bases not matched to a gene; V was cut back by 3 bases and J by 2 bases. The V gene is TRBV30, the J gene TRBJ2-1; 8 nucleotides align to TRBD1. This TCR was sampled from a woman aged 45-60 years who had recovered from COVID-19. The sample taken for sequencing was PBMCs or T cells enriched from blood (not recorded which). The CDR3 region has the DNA TGTGCCTGGAGGACAGGGGCCTACAATGAGCAGTTCTTC. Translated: CAWRTGAYNEQFF.